Following are 5 T cell receptor beta chains from one sample sequenced in a study of blood T cells in healthy people across ages. A sample-barcoded 5' primer and a J-beta primer mix were used in a second PCR of roughly 6 to 11 cycles. MiXCR, applied by TCRdb to the 5' RACE reads, yields one record per CDR3 protein. The table has nearly 1 million distinct CDR3 sequences, about 53% seen once. Sequenced input: blood. The receptors derive from a woman aged 55-69 years in good health.

V gene TRBV20-1 combines with J gene TRBJ2-1; 7 bases are a match to TRBD1. This CDR3 contains 12 residues. Germline lookup yields CDR1 DFQATT and CDR2 SNEGSKA (reference sequence). V shed 7 bases and J 5 bases; nucleotides not matched to a gene: 5. The CDR3 bases are TGCAGTGGGACAGGAGGACACAATGAGCAGTTCTTC. Residues: CSGTGGHNEQFF.

This clonotype was detected only a few times. This chain uses TRBV3-1 with TRBJ2-7; D possibly corresponds to TRBD2 (6 bases). V lost 5 bases and J lost 3, with 20 bases in between. CDR3 size: 16 residues. The germline V gene encodes CDR1 LGHDT and CDR2 YNNKEL (reference sequence). The CDR3 DNA reads as TGTGCCAGCAGCTCCACGAGTAGCGGTAGCTTCTACGAGCAGTACTTC. It specifies CASSSTSSGSFYEQYF.

This clonotype has only a few counts. The chain carries TRBV24-1 and TRBJ2-3; TRBD1 might be the D (5 bases). CDR1 is KGHDR and CDR2 is SFDVKD in the germline V gene. The CDR3 runs to 15 residues. Trimming took off 2 bases at V and 2 bases at J, with 10 bases between the two ends. This chain's CDR3 is CATSDSMTVTDTQYF. DNA for the CDR3: TGTGCCACCAGTGATTCCATGACAGTCACAGATACGCAGTATTTT.

This clonotype showed up just a few times. The genes are TRBV4-1 and TRBJ2-7; 12 bases match TRBD2. This CDR3 comprises 18 residues. Trimming took 3 bases from V and 0 from J; bases not matched to a gene: 9. Per germline, CDR1 MGHRA and CDR2 YSYEKL. CDR3 region: CASSQEGLAGLSSYEQYF. CDR3 coding DNA: TGCGCCAGCAGCCAGGAGGGACTAGCGGGTTTGAGCTCCTACGAGCAGTACTTC.

This clonotype was picked up a small number of times. This chain connects TRBV12-3 or TRBV12-4 to TRBJ2-7; D not certain. The CDR3 runs 12 residues. Trimming cost V 8 bases and J 5 bases, with 13 bases left between them. The CDR3 sequence is CASASVRDEQYF. As DNA, the CDR3 is TGTGCCAGCGCTTCGGTCAGAGACGAGCAGTACTTC.